The 28 T cell receptor beta chains in this list originate from one sample, sequenced in a study of glioma-infiltrating T cells. The iRepertoire nested amplicon-rescue multiplex PCR amplified TCR alpha and beta CDR3s from RNA. TCRdb re-analysed the multiplex PCR reads in MiXCR, keeping a single row per CDR3 protein. Of under 150,000 distinct CDR3 sequences in the sample, about 25% were seen once. Sequenced: glioma tissue, nonneoplastic brain tissue, or PBMCs (not recorded which). These receptors originate from a human donor with low-grade glioma or glioblastoma, undergoing nonglioma brain surgery, or in good health (not recorded which).

This clonotype has only a few counts. The V and J genes are TRBV6-1 and TRBJ2-3; the D gene is possibly TRBD2 (6 bases). Trimming took 4 bases from V and 1 from J, leaving 12 bases between them. The CDR3 spans 15 residues. The germline V gene has CDR1 MNHNS and CDR2 SASEGT. This CDR3 is CASSAPRRGTDTQYF. CDR3 coding DNA: TGTGCCAGCAGTGCCCCGCGGAGGGGCACAGATACGCAGTATTTT.

By share, this clonotype ranks as medium-sized (0.01 to 0.1%). V gene TRBV20-1 combines with J gene TRBJ1-5, with D unclear. V dropped 6 bases and J dropped 0 bases, with 9 bases sitting between them. This CDR3 comprises 13 residues. The germline V gene encodes CDR1 DFQATT and CDR2 SNEGSKA (reference sequence). The DNA of the CDR3 is TGCAGTGCAGTACACCTTAGCAATCAGCCCCAGCATTTT. It codes for CSAVHLSNQPQHF.

CDR3 sequence: CASREVEANTGELFF. In DNA, the CDR3 is TGTGCCAGCAGGGAGGTAGAGGCGAACACCGGGGAGCTGTTTTTT. The chain uses TRBV2 and TRBJ2-2, with D tentatively TRBD2 (5 bases). Germline V gives CDR1 SNHLY, CDR2 FYNNEI. V lost 6 bases and J 0 bases, leaving 11 bases between the germline ends. The CDR3 runs 15 residues.

This clonotype occurred many times. V is TRBV2 and J is TRBJ2-3, with D perhaps TRBD2 (5 bases). Germline-derived CDR1 and CDR2 are SNHLY and FYNNEI. Trimming pared 2 bases from V and 1 base from J, leaving 13 bases between. The CDR3 runs 16 residues. The CDR3, as DNA: TGTGCCAGCAGTGAAAGTGGGAGTTGGGGCACAGATACGCAGTATTTT. Translating it yields CASSESGSWGTDTQYF.

This clonotype was seen a handful of times. The J gene is TRBJ2-6, the V gene TRBV15; 8 nucleotides match TRBD1. Per the germline V gene, CDR1 is LNHNV and CDR2 is YYDKDF (reference sequence). The CDR3 spans 18 residues. The V and J ends lost 4 bases and 0 bases, in that order; junction bases with no gene match: 8. CDR3: CATSIRGQGTSGANVLTF. The CDR3 nucleotides read TGTGCCACCAGCATCAGGGGGCAGGGAACCTCTGGGGCCAACGTCCTGACTTTC.

There are a few counts of this clonotype. The rearrangement joins TRBV2 to TRBJ2-5, with D uncertain. CDR1 and CDR2 from the germline V gene are SNHLY and FYNNEI. The V gene lost 2 bases and the J gene lost 6 bases, with 4 bases spanning the gap. CDR3 length: 11 amino acids. The CDR3 protein is CASSEQQTQYF. Here the CDR3 DNA reads TGTGCCAGCAGTGAACAGCAGACCCAGTACTTC.

Many counts were recorded for this clonotype. The V gene is TRBV20-1, the J gene TRBJ1-2; D is possibly TRBD1 (5 bases). The CDR3 length is 12 residues. Per the germline V gene, CDR1 is DFQATT and CDR2 is SNEGSKA (reference sequence). Deletions cut 5 bases from V and 3 bases from J, with 10 bases between. The CDR3 sequence is CSAHPGDYGYTF. The CDR3 DNA reads TGCAGTGCTCACCCGGGGGACTATGGCTACACCTTC.

The chain joins TRBV7-2 to TRBJ1-1; D is uncertain. The CDR3 loop spans 12 amino acids. Looked up from germline, CDR1 is SGHTA and CDR2 is FQGNSA. The V end was cut by 1 base, the J end by 11 bases, with 11 bases between. Here the CDR3 reads CASSLGVDFAFF. The DNA for the CDR3 is TGTGCCAGCAGCTTAGGGGTGGACTTCGCTTTCTTT.

This clonotype was detected only a few times. V and J are TRBV11-3 and TRBJ2-1; D gene unclear. The CDR3 extends over 14 amino acids. V was clipped by 3 bases and J by 7 bases, with 13 bases between them. The germline V gene encodes CDR1 SGHNT and CDR2 YENEEA. The CDR3 DNA sequence: TGTGCCAGCAGCTTTGGCGACGGGTATAATGAGCAGTTCTTC. Translation: CASSFGDGYNEQFF.

This clonotype was counted many times. The chain employs TRBV4-2 and TRBJ2-1; TRBD2 matches 9 bases. The CDR3 sequence is 17 residues long. V shed 0 bases and J 4 bases; nucleotides not matched to a gene: 7. Germline loops: CDR1 LGHNA, CDR2 YNFKEQ. The CDR3 protein is CASSQEISGSLYNEQFF. CDR3 DNA: TGTGCCAGCAGCCAAGAAATTAGCGGGAGCCTATACAATGAGCAGTTCTTC.

Ten or more counts support this clonotype. This chain uses TRBV6-1 with TRBJ2-1; no reliable D call. Per germline, CDR1 MNHNS and CDR2 SASEGT. The V end was cut by 2 bases, the J end by 2 bases, with 13 bases between. CDR3 length: 16 amino acids. The CDR3 DNA sequence: TGTGCCAGCAGTGAACCTTTGTCTCAGCCCTACAATGAGCAGTTCTTC. This sequence encodes CASSEPLSQPYNEQFF.

The rearrangement uses TRBV5-5 and TRBJ1-2; the D is unclear. From germline, CDR1 is SGHKS and CDR2 YYEKEE (reference sequence). With 3 bases removed from V and 4 bases from J, the gap between germline ends came to 7 bases. The CDR3 is 12 amino acids. CDR3 sequence reads: CASSSAAYGYTF. CDR3 DNA sequence: TGTGCCAGCAGCTCCGCCGCCTATGGCTACACCTTC. Looking up the rest from reference TRBV5-5 and TRBJ1-2 gives the full variable domain: DAGVTQSPTHLIKTRGQQVTLRCSPISGHKSVSWYQQVLGQGPQFIFQYYEKEERGRGNFPDRFSARQFPNYSSELNVNALLLGDSALYLCASSSAAYGYTFGSGTRLTVV.

This clonotype came up many times. The chain uses TRBV15 and TRBJ2-5; perhaps TRBD2 as D (5 bases). Germline V gene data show CDR1 as LNHNV and CDR2 as YYDKDF (reference sequence). The ends were cut back, 1 base at V and 0 bases at J, with 15 bases in the middle. The CDR3 loop spans 17 amino acids. For the CDR3, the DNA is TGTGCCACCAGCAGAGGACCCGAGGGCGCATACCAAGAGACCCAGTACTTC. This encodes CATSRGPEGAYQETQYF.

J is TRBJ1-6 and V is TRBV6-1; the D is unclear. The V gene's germline CDR1 is MNHNS and CDR2 SASEGT. Trimming left V 6 bases short and J 7 bases short, with 13 bases between. The CDR3 consists of 14 residues. CDR3 loop: CASSGDTVNSPLHF. The CDR3 DNA reads TGTGCCAGCAGCGGGGATACAGTCAATTCACCCCTCCACTTT.

This clonotype was observed many times. The chain uses TRBV7-2 and TRBJ2-1; D unclear. The CDR3 is 13 residues long. V lost 5 bases, J lost 8 bases, and 13 bases lay in between. Germline V gives CDR1 SGHTA, CDR2 FQGNSA. This CDR3 reads CASSLSALDEQFF. The CDR3 DNA sequence: TGTGCCAGCAGCCTCTCGGCCCTGGATGAGCAGTTCTTC.

The rearrangement links TRBV24-1 to TRBJ2-3; 7 positions agree with TRBD2. Trimming took 3 bases from V and 2 from J; bases not matched to a gene: 10. Germline CDR1 KGHDR, CDR2 SFDVKD. This CDR3 spans 17 amino acids. Here the CDR3 DNA reads TGTGCCACCAGTGATCCAAACCCGGGACTACACACAGATACGCAGTATTTT. Translated, it gives CATSDPNPGLHTDTQYF.

The chain couples TRBV12-3 or TRBV12-4 to TRBJ1-5; unclear D gene. V lost 7 bases to trimming and J lost 0 bases, with 13 bases between them. The CDR3 consists of 15 residues. The CDR3 DNA sequence: TGTGCCAGCACCCTCGGAGATACTAGCAATCAGCCCCAGCATTTT. This gives the protein CASTLGDTSNQPQHF.

This clonotype showed up just a few times. The J gene is TRBJ1-1, the V gene TRBV19, with 7 bases aligning to TRBD1. The CDR3 extends over 15 amino acids. The germline gives CDR1 LNHDA, CDR2 SQIVND (reference sequence). V lost 3 bases to trimming and J lost 0 bases; unmatched junction nucleotides: 4. In nucleotides, the CDR3 is TGTGCCAGTAGTATCACGGGACAGATGAACACTGAAGCTTTCTTT. It specifies CASSITGQMNTEAFF.

This clonotype was seen repeatedly, ten times or more. The chain employs TRBV19 and TRBJ2-7; TRBD1 might be the D (5 bases). V lost 7 bases and J lost 2, with 12 bases in between. The germline CDR1 and CDR2 sequences are LNHDA and SQIVND (reference sequence). The CDR3 is made up of 13 amino acids. The CDR3 sequence is CASTQGPPYEQYV. DNA of the CDR3: TGTGCCAGTACCCAGGGCCCTCCCTACGAGCAGTACGTC.

On this clonotype itself: A much larger clone differs from this one at a single base, so this may be a read error. CDR3 sequence: CSASLDSSGNTIYF. CDR3 nucleotide sequence: TGCAGTGCTAGTCTGGACAGCTCTGGAAACACCATATATTTT. The chain couples TRBV20-1 to TRBJ1-3; possibly TRBD1 for D (6 bases). The CDR3 covers 14 residues. Deletions cut 3 bases from V and 0 bases from J, with 9 bases between. Germline V CDR1 and CDR2: DFQATT, SNEGSKA (reference sequence).

The chain recombines TRBV5-1 with TRBJ1-3; a weak D match, TRBD1 (6 bases). The CDR3 runs to 13 residues. Trimming cost V 2 bases and J 8 bases, with 11 bases left between them. Germline V lookup: CDR1 SGHRS, CDR2 YFSETQ. The CDR3: CASSFGGSDTIYF. CDR3 sequence (DNA): TGCGCCAGCAGCTTTGGGGGCTCGGACACCATATATTTT.

This clonotype was seen a handful of times. This chain joins TRBV7-3 and TRBJ1-1; 9 bases map to TRBD1. This CDR3 contains 14 residues. J gave up 2 bases and V 5 bases, and 3 bases lay outside the gene matches. CDR1 and CDR2 from the germline V gene are SGHTA and FQGTGA. The DNA for the CDR3 is TGTGCCAGCAGCCAGGGACAGGGAAACACTGAAGCTTTCTTT. Its protein is CASSQGQGNTEAFF.

This clonotype was observed a few times. The rearrangement uses TRBV11-2 and TRBJ2-5; D perhaps matches TRBD1 (6 bases). CDR1 SGHAT and CDR2 FQNNGV come from the germline V gene. The CDR3 spans 16 residues. Trimming removed 1 base at V and 1 base at J, with 13 bases between. The CDR3 DNA follows: TGTGCCAGCAGCTTAGGACGTCAGGGGTCCCAAGAGACCCAGTACTTC. Translation gives CASSLGRQGSQETQYF.

DNA for the CDR3: TGTGCCATCAGCCCTACAGGGACAGATACGCAGTATTTT. Its protein product is CAISPTGTDTQYF. The chain joins TRBV10-3 to TRBJ2-3; a possible D gene is TRBD1 (6 bases). Deletions cut 6 bases from V and 3 bases from J, with 10 bases between. CDR1 ENHRY and CDR2 SYGVKD come from the germline V gene. The CDR3 loop spans 13 amino acids.

Here the CDR3 DNA reads TGTGCCAGCACCCGGACTGAGAACACTGAAGCTTTCTTT. It codes for CASTRTENTEAFF. J is TRBJ1-1 and V is TRBV2; D is uncertain. Germline V CDR1 and CDR2: SNHLY, FYNNEI. The CDR3 has 13 residues. V lost 7 bases and J lost 1, with 10 bases in between.

The rearrangement uses TRBV12-3 or TRBV12-4 and TRBJ1-2, with D perhaps TRBD1 (6 bases). Trimming pared 5 bases from V and 5 bases from J, leaving 21 bases between. This CDR3 is 16 amino acids long. CDR3 protein: CASSPLSTGGEYGYTF. CDR3 DNA sequence: TGTGCCAGCAGTCCTCTATCGACAGGAGGTGAATATGGCTACACCTTC.

A word on this clonotype: This may come from a read error, since a much larger clone is one base off. The chain links TRBV4-1 to TRBJ2-5; maybe TRBD2 (5 bases). The CDR3 loop spans 15 amino acids. V lost 1 base and J 5 bases, leaving 14 bases between the germline ends. CDR1 is MGHRA, CDR2 YSYEKL, per germline. The CDR3 protein is CASSQVKASRETQYF. CDR3 DNA: TGCGCCAGCAGCCAAGTGAAGGCTAGCCGGGAGACCCAGTACTTC.

The chain recombines TRBV7-9 with TRBJ1-2; D call uncertain. This CDR3 has 13 amino acids. In germline, CDR1 is SEHNR, CDR2 FQNEAQ (reference sequence). Trimming shortened V by 5 bases and J by 0 bases, and 7 bases separated the two germline ends. The CDR3 sequence: CASSLDTNYGYTF. Here the CDR3 DNA reads TGTGCCAGCAGCCTGGATACTAACTATGGCTACACCTTC.